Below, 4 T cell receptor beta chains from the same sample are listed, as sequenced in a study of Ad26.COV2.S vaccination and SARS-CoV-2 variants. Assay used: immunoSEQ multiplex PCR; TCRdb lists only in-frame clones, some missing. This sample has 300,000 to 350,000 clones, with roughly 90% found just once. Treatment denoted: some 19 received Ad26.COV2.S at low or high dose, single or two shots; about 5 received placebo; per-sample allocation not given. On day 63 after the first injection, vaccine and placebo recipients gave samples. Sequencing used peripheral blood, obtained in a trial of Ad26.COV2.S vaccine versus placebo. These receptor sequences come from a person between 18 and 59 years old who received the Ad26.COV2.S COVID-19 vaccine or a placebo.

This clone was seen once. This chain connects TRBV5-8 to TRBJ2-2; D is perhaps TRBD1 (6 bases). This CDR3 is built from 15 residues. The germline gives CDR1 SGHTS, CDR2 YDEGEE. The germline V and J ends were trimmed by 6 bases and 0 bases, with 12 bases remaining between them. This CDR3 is CASTHGTTNTGELFF. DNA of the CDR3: TGTGCCAGCACCCACGGGACAACGAACACCGGGGAGCTGTTTTTT. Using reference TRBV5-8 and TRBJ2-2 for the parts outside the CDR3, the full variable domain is EAGVTQSPTHLIKTRGQQATLRCSPISGHTSVYWYQQALGLGLQFLLWYDEGEERNRGNFPPRFSGRQFPNYSSELNVNALELEDSALYLCASTHGTTNTGELFFGEGSRLTVL.

Written as DNA, the CDR3 is TGCGCCAGCAGCGGGGACAAGAACACTGAAGCTTTCTTT. Translating it yields CASSGDKNTEAFF. The rearrangement links TRBV5-1 to TRBJ1-1; maybe TRBD1 (6 bases). The CDR3 runs 13 residues. Germline V gene data show CDR1 as SGHRS and CDR2 as YFSETQ. V was pared by 4 bases and J by 1 base, with 8 bases between.

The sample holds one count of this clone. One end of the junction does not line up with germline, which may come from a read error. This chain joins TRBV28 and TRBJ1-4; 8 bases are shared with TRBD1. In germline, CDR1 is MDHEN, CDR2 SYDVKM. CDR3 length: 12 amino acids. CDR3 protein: CASSSYSGGPLF. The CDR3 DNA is TGTGCCAGCAGTTCATACTCAGGGGGCCCTCTTTTT.

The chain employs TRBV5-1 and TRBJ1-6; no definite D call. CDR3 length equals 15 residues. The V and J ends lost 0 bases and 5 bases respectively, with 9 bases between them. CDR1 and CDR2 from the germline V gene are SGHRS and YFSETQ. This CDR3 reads CASSLVGTDNSPLHF. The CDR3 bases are TGCGCCAGCAGCTTGGTGGGAACTGATAATTCACCCCTCCACTTT.